This TCR beta chain was recovered during a study of identical twins (dated by TCRdb to about 2016). The study in broad terms: The study deep-sequenced TCR alpha and beta repertoires from monozygotic twins, unrelated adults of various ages and cord blood to test whether fetal clonotypes persist. Replicate twin experiments were performed at different times using different library preparation protocols to rule out contamination. Broader findings and caveats from the paper: Excess twin sharing in beta out-of-frame sequences was weaker because fewer shared sequences lowered the signal-to-noise ratio. Invariant T cells such as MAIT and iNKT could partly confound zero-insertion analyses, though diverse VJ usage argued against this for most clonotypes. Out-of-frame TCR alpha sharing in monozygotic twins was systematically underestimated by recombination models, whereas sharing between unrelated individuals was in agreement with the recombination models. Abundant cord blood beta clonotypes carried fewer insertions; young adult naive repertoires showed a weaker similar trend, while memory repertoires showed none. Compared with coincidental sharing between unrelated individuals, an excess of low generation-probability sequences was observed among out-of-frame TCR alpha sequences shared between twins. Conclusions relied on cross-sectional statistical analysis, since the same donors could not be followed over many years.

Regarding this clonotype: The antigen this receptor binds is unknown. Base qualities are missing; no much larger clone stands one base away.

To prepare the library, 5' RACE was applied. The reads were generated on an Illumina HiSeq 2000. A universal primer binding site was added through template switching, and the final cDNA carried a unique molecular identifier so that TCR cDNA molecules could be counted accurately. Specific primers in the conserved constant-segment region were used to synthesize first-strand cDNA for the TCR alpha and beta chains. To control for contamination, every cDNA library carried two barcodes: a SMART-Mk sample barcode plus Illumina barcodes. TruSeq adapter sequences along with Illumina sample barcodes were introduced in two successive PCR steps. TCR alpha and beta cDNA libraries were sequenced on the Illumina HiSeq platform with custom primers. The paper's data handling went like this. Raw reads were processed with MiGEC to extract unique molecular identifiers, and MiXCR was used to determine CDR3 positions. For each individual, recombination models were inferred using an EM algorithm with the repgenHMM and IGoR tools. The analysis of shared clonotypes was done with the tcR package in R, with sharing normalized by the product of cloneset sizes. To study raw recombination without the effects of thymic and clonal selection, out-of-frame nonproductive sequences were analyzed. Using fastp trimming at Q25 and MiXCR clonotype assembly, TCRdb reanalyzed the public sequencing data and kept in-frame beta chains. Each entry is one CDR3 protein sequence, shown with its most common DNA and genes. Here the V and J calls rest on TCRdb's processing, not on the authors' analysis. The sample table contains about 470,000 distinct CDR3 sequences; only one count was recorded for roughly a quarter of them. The ten largest clones take up approximately 2.9% of the sample.

Every donor in the study was a healthy Caucasian. The twin cohort comprised three pairs of female monozygotic twins, all aged roughly 18 to 30 years. Positive isolation kits from Invitrogen were used to isolate the CD4+ and CD8+ T cell populations. V is clipped by 0 bases and J by 6 bases, and the sequence between their germline boundaries is 12 bases long. Spanning cysteine to phenylalanine, the CDR3 consists of 14 amino acids. CDR3 DNA only is kept here, 42 bases in frame from base 1. In the germline V gene (reference sequence), CDR1 corresponds to LNHNV and CDR2 to YYDKDF. These data are also associated with another study on T cells expressing NK-cell markers. The other study reports the following: TCR beta-chain repertoires were profiled in sorted CD3+CD56+NKG2C+, CD3+CD56+NKG2C- and CD3+CD56-NKG2C+ T-cell subsets from several donors. Among the eight sequenced donors, seven were HCMV-seropositive and one was HCMV-seronegative. To restrict sorting to alphabetaTCR-expressing T cells, an anti-gammadeltaTCR antibody was added in several experiments. In several donors, the dominant CD3+CD56+NKG2C+ clonotypes were found to rank among the top 10 CD8+ clonotypes and to make up 1.0-7.0% of CD8+ T cells. Those dominant clonotypes were again the most abundant among CD3+CD56-NKG2C+ cells in several donors, at roughly 28.3-60.1%. It remained unclear whether the expanded NKG2C-expressing T cell clones were specific for HCMV antigens. All eight donors whose samples were sequenced were randomly selected healthy volunteers, three of them men and five women. HCMV-specific IgG was detected in serum with a commercial ELISA kit to determine HCMV serostatus. Reads were demultiplexed and grouped by UMI with MIGEC, and clonotypes were assembled and quantified with MiTCR. To remove erroneous sequences, TCR cDNA sequences were retained only when supported by two or more reads. Downstream repertoire analysis used the tcR package, and clonotypes were matched across fractions by CDR3 nucleotide sequence plus V segment. Antigen specificity was annotated against VDJdb with VDJmatch, allowing one amino acid substitution in CDR3.

The source material was CD4+ T cells sorted from blood. The rearrangement combines TRBV15 with TRBJ2-7; a confident D gene designation cannot be given. This clonotype originated in a woman aged 18-29 years in good health. The CDR3 region has the sequence CATSRDFYNGEQYF. The DNA reads TGTGCCACCAGCAGAGATTTTTATAACGGCGAGCAGTACTTC.